The 21 T cell receptor beta chains given below trace back to one sample, sequenced in a study of vaccination and CD4 T cells after COVID-19. The antigens for these receptors are not known. An Oncomine TCR Beta short-read assay was used to sequence the DNA from cultured CD4+ T cells. TCRdb re-derived calls from the PCR reads in MiXCR, one entry per CDR3 protein. The table has roughly 10,000 distinct CDR3 sequences, under 60% seen once. Treatment denoted: approximately nine-day PBMC culture with coronavirus spike peptide pools or control peptides (ViraFEST assay). Sequenced input: CD4+ T cells from blood, cultured in vitro. The receptor source for this set is a human donor who had recovered from COVID-19.

This chain uses TRBV28 with TRBJ1-3; possibly TRBD1 for D (5 bases). Per germline, CDR1 MDHEN and CDR2 SYDVKM. The CDR3 spans 14 residues. V lost 7 bases to trimming and J lost 2 bases, with 12 bases between them. The CDR3 sequence is CASTSKGPGNTIYF. In DNA, the CDR3 is TGTGCCAGCACCTCTAAGGGGCCTGGAAACACCATATATTTT.

In this sample, this clonotype turned up a few times. V is TRBV20-1 and J is TRBJ2-3; 9 bases align to TRBD2. The J segment lost 2 bases and the V segment lost 5 bases, leaving 8 bases of the junction unmatched. This CDR3 is built from 15 residues. CDR1 DFQATT and CDR2 SNEGSKA come from the germline V gene (reference sequence). CDR3 loop: CSAVHLAGPTDTQYF. The DNA of the CDR3 is TGCAGTGCTGTCCACCTAGCGGGGCCCACAGATACGCAGTATTTT.

In its sample, this clonotype was seen a few times. The chain couples TRBV7-8 to TRBJ1-6; D not resolved. Germline lookup yields CDR1 SGHVS and CDR2 FQNEAQ. The length of the CDR3 is 15 residues. V lost 2 bases and J 6 bases, leaving 11 bases between the germline ends. CDR3 protein: CASSLQETTNSPLHF. The CDR3, as DNA: TGTGCCAGCAGCTTACAGGAAACTACTAATTCACCCCTCCACTTT.

This clonotype is large by share. The rearrangement uses TRBV14 and TRBJ2-5, with D unresolved. Trimming left V 1 base short and J 7 bases short, with 7 bases between. The CDR3 totals 12 residues. The germline gives CDR1 SGHDN, CDR2 FVKESK. The CDR3 sequence is CASSQVVGTQYF. CDR3 bases: TGTGCCAGCAGCCAAGTAGTTGGGACCCAGTACTTC.

This chain connects TRBV7-3 to TRBJ2-5; the D gene could be TRBD1 or TRBD2 (5 bases each). The CDR3 has 13 amino acids. V dropped 5 bases and J dropped 5 bases, with 12 bases sitting between them. CDR1 SGHTA and CDR2 FQGTGA come from the germline V gene. The CDR3 DNA follows: TGTGCCAGCAGCAAGGGACCCGAGGAGACCCAGTACTTC. It is translated as CASSKGPEETQYF.

This chain joins TRBV19 and TRBJ2-3; unclear D gene. Trimming removed 5 bases at V and 2 bases at J, with 2 bases between. CDR3 length: 11 residues. CDR1 and CDR2 (germline): LNHDA, SQIVND (reference sequence). CDR3 residues: CASSHTDTQYF. CDR3 DNA: TGTGCCAGTAGTCACACAGATACGCAGTATTTT. The complete variable domain, with remaining parts taken from reference TRBV19 and TRBJ2-3, reads DGGITQSPKYLFRKEGQNVTLSCEQNLNHDAMYWYRQDPGQGLRLIYYSQIVNDFQKGDIAEGYSVSREKKESFPLTVTSAQKNPTAFYLCASSHTDTQYFGPGTRLTVL.

This clonotype was seen a few times. The rearrangement links TRBV6-1 to TRBJ2-7; TRBD2 might be the D (6 bases). The CDR3 length is 13 residues. The V and J ends lost 4 bases and 7 bases respectively, with 14 bases between them. Germline V gene sequence: CDR1 MNHNS, CDR2 SASEGT. CDR3 sequence: CASSAGLTLEQYF. The CDR3 bases are TGTGCCAGCAGTGCCGGACTAACCCTGGAGCAGTACTTC.

J is TRBJ2-7 and V is TRBV11-3; D might be TRBD2 (6 bases). Germline CDR1 is SGHNT and CDR2 is YENEEA. V lost 4 bases to trimming and J lost 0 bases, with 10 bases between them. The CDR3 contains 14 residues. The CDR3 DNA reads as TGTGCCAGCAGCTCGTCTAGCGACTCCTACGAGCAGTACTTC. Its protein product is CASSSSSDSYEQYF.

This clonotype is a singleton in its sample. The chain joins TRBV28 to TRBJ1-5; D is undetermined. Germline CDR1 reads MDHEN; CDR2 reads SYDVKM. The CDR3 has 13 residues. V was clipped by 3 bases and J by 2 bases, with 5 bases between them. Here the CDR3 DNA reads TGTGCCAGCAGTTTTGACGGCAATCAGCCCCAGCATTTT. Translated: CASSFDGNQPQHF.

This chain links TRBV20-1 with TRBJ2-3; 9 nucleotides agree with TRBD2. The ends lost 6 bases at V and 0 bases at J; junction bases unmatched: 4. Germline V lookup: CDR1 DFQATT, CDR2 SNEGSKA (reference sequence). The CDR3 spans 14 residues. The chain's CDR3 is CSAPLAGSTDTQYF. In nucleotides, the CDR3 is TGCAGTGCCCCGCTAGCGGGGAGCACAGATACGCAGTATTTT.

This rearrangement joins TRBV28 to TRBJ1-5; D is perhaps TRBD1 (6 bases). Trimming took 3 bases from V and 0 from J, leaving 15 bases between them. Germline V gene sequence: CDR1 MDHEN, CDR2 SYDVKM. The CDR3 loop spans 17 amino acids. As DNA, the CDR3 is TGTGCCAGCAGTTTCTCGACAGGCGAATATAGCAATCAGCCCCAGCATTTT. Amino acids: CASSFSTGEYSNQPQHF.

The V and J genes are TRBV7-6 and TRBJ1-1; 8 positions match TRBD1. After removal of 8 bases from V and 1 base from J, the junction contained 12 bases not matched to a gene. The CDR3 spans 16 residues. Germline V gene sequence: CDR1 SGHVS, CDR2 FNYEAQ. The CDR3 protein is CASSRGTGLSNTEAFF. CDR3 DNA sequence: TGTGCCAGCTCCCGGGGGACAGGCCTTTCGAACACTGAAGCTTTCTTT.

This chain connects TRBV6-1 to TRBJ1-5; the D is unclear. Germline CDR1 and CDR2: MNHNS and SASEGT. Trimming shortened V by 6 bases and J by 2 bases, and 8 bases separated the two germline ends. CDR3 size: 13 residues. CDR3 amino acids: CASSRGGNQPQHF. CDR3 in DNA: TGTGCCAGCAGCCGGGGAGGCAATCAGCCCCAGCATTTT.

The chain uses TRBV7-3 and TRBJ2-3; 11 bases align to TRBD2. V shed 1 base and J 0 bases; nucleotides not matched to a gene: 3. The CDR3 is 17 amino acids. Germline values: CDR1 SGHTA, CDR2 FQGTGA. In nucleotides, the CDR3 is TGTGCCAGCAGCTTAAAGACTAGCGGGACTAGCACAGATACGCAGTATTTT. This gives the protein CASSLKTSGTSTDTQYF.

This clonotype was detected only a few times. This chain connects TRBV20-1 to TRBJ2-5; TRBD1 matches 7 bases. V trimming: 6 bases; J trimming: 0 bases; junction bases outside the gene matches: 7. CDR3 size: 14 residues. The germline gives CDR1 DFQATT, CDR2 SNEGSKA (reference sequence). Written as DNA, the CDR3 is TGCAGTGCAAAGACAGGGAGCAACCAAGAGACCCAGTACTTC. This encodes CSAKTGSNQETQYF.

The chain is built from TRBV6-1 and TRBJ1-1; the D is unclear. CDR3 length: 16 amino acids. Germline lookup yields CDR1 MNHNS and CDR2 SASEGT. The V gene lost 8 bases and the J gene lost 3 bases, with 22 bases spanning the gap. Here the CDR3 reads CASLRAVWSTDTEAFF. The CDR3 nucleotides are TGTGCCAGCCTTAGGGCAGTGTGGTCAACAGACACTGAAGCTTTCTTT.

A few counts support this clonotype. V is TRBV27 and J is TRBJ2-1, with D tentatively TRBD2 (6 bases). CDR1 and CDR2 from the germline V gene are MNHEY and SMNVEV (reference sequence). The CDR3 is made up of 13 amino acids. Trimming shortened V by 10 bases and J by 6 bases, and 16 bases separated the two germline ends. The CDR3 region has the DNA TGTGCCACCAAACGGGACTTGGCCAATGAGCAGTTCTTC. Translation: CATKRDLANEQFF.

Only a few counts were recorded for this clonotype. The chain links TRBV12-3 or TRBV12-4 to TRBJ2-5, with D possibly being TRBD1 (6 bases). The CDR3 contains 16 residues. Trimming stripped 2 bases from V and 4 bases from J, with 17 bases between. As DNA, the CDR3 is TGTGCCAGCAGTTTAATCGAGGGGGTGGTTATAGAGACCCAGTACTTC. Residues: CASSLIEGVVIETQYF.

This clonotype was observed a handful of times. The chain combines TRBV20-1 with TRBJ2-7; 9 bases match TRBD2. With 5 bases clipped from V and 2 bases from J, the junction kept 7 bases outside the gene matches. Germline V lookup: CDR1 DFQATT, CDR2 SNEGSKA (reference sequence). The CDR3 is 14 residues long. The CDR3 DNA reads as TGCAGTGCTGTTGGACTAGCGACCGCCTACGAGCAGTACTTC. Its protein is CSAVGLATAYEQYF.

This clonotype has a handful of counts. The chain uses TRBV28 and TRBJ1-1; 7 bases match TRBD1. V lost 4 bases and J lost 4; bases outside the gene matches: 6. Germline assignment: CDR1 MDHEN and CDR2 SYDVKM. The length of the CDR3 is 14 residues. The CDR3 region is CASSSDTGVTEAFF. Written as DNA, the CDR3 is TGTGCCAGCAGTTCAGATACAGGGGTCACTGAAGCTTTCTTT.

This clonotype has a handful of counts. The chain employs TRBV2 and TRBJ2-5; the D is unclear. With 3 bases removed from V and 5 bases from J, the gap between germline ends came to 4 bases. Germline-derived CDR1 and CDR2 are SNHLY and FYNNEI. The CDR3 extends over 11 amino acids. CDR3 amino acids: CASSDTETQYF. The CDR3 DNA sequence: TGTGCCAGCAGTGATACGGAGACCCAGTACTTC.